Below, one TCR beta chain is given with its context. No per-base quality is available; no much larger clone lies one base away. The CDR3, from cysteine to phenylalanine, totals 15 residues. Only the CDR3 region is kept as DNA, spanning 45 bases read in frame from base 1. A distance of 14 bases separates the germline ends of V and J, which lose 4 bases and 2 bases respectively. CDR1 and CDR2 are drawn from the germline V gene: SGHVT, SQSDAQ. Reading the label with the study, this specimen's time point is: convalescence about 6 months (5-8 months) after acute presentation (visit 7). Over primary infection, the study followed CD8 T cell responses to two immunodominant EBV epitopes: BRLF1 109 (YVL-BR) and BMLF1 280 (GLC-BM). A positive serum heterophile antibody test together with EBV viral capsid antigen-specific IgM pointed to primary EBV infection. Total CD8 T cells were first enriched from PBMCs by magnetic positive selection (MACS). Live CD3+ CD8+ tetramer+ cells were sorted on a FACSAria III to over 90% purity. Cells were sorted with a PE-conjugated tetramer loaded with the BMLF1 280-288 peptide. TCR repertoires of EBV epitope-specific CD8 T cells were deep-sequenced directly ex vivo after tetramer sorting, at acute infection and at convalescence. A few people aged 18 to 29 with clinical acute infectious mononucleosis and laboratory evidence of primary EBV infection were used as donors. Heparinized peripheral blood was collected once when donors presented clinically with mononucleosis symptoms and a second time roughly 6 months afterward. Ficoll-Paque density gradient centrifugation was used to isolate PBMCs.

For TCR profiling, total RNA from at least 10,000 sorted tetramer+ CD8 T cells was reverse transcribed into cDNA. PCR with primers that anneal to V and J regions amplified CDR3 regions and added unique molecular identifiers to track templates. The immunoSEQ platform, including its sequencing and error-correction standards, was used to profile TCRalpha and TCRbeta chains. Per the authors' processing: Clonal copy numbers were corrected for sequencing and PCR errors, and CDR3s were defined per IMGT conventions. Only productive rearrangements were analyzed, using immunoSEQ Analyzer versions 2.0 and 3.0, with gene-pairing frequencies processed further in Microsoft Excel. Circos plots were used to display V-J pairings, and MEME together with a custom motifSearch program was used to find CDR3 motifs. The OLGA algorithm was used to calculate the probability of generation of TCR sequences. Clonotypes seen at both visits were designated persistent, clonotypes seen only acutely were designated nonpersistent, and clonotypes seen only at convalescence were designated de novo. A public TCR was defined as an amino acid clonotype used by more than one donor. The immuneACCESS repertoire file appears here via TCRdb, limited to in-frame rearrangements. These files lack a portion of the clones; in checked studies, under half of the deficit traces to unresolved V genes, and the cause of the others is not known. V, J and clone size reflect that table, while D and trimming were determined from the DNA. In all, the sample holds approximately 1,500 clones, and 25% of those were seen once. The ten largest clonotypes hold over 20% of the sample.

This sample is part of a study of blood T cell repertoires in acute mononucleosis (dated by TCRdb to 2020 to 2021). Regarding the study in general: Convalescent samples were collected 5 to 8 months after the acute presentation, representing the memory response. The mean EBV load in blood was roughly 3.7 log10 genome copies per million B cells during acute infection, compared with about 2.4 at convalescence. Overall study results and their limits: Both chains seemed to play a part in GLC-BM selection, with public TCRbeta motifs on BV14-BJ2 and BV20-BJ1 appearing together with a TCRalpha motif on AV5-AJ31. The low acute-to-convalescent clonotype overlap might be partly explained by sampling error, because only a fraction of each donor's blood was analyzed. Although only about 9% of unique acute clonotypes carried over into convalescence, these persisting clonotypes made up most of the response, and the remainder were seemingly replaced by new, diverse de novo clonotypes. With just a few donors in the cohort, the group averages were based on very few individuals.

This sequence originates from a woman younger than 35 with infectious mononucleosis caused by EBV. The sequences come from EBV GLC epitope tetramer+ CD8+ T cells sorted from PBMCs, collected during convalescence from infectious mononucleosis. The cell subset or site label on this specimen signifies: CD8 T cells binding tetramer with EBV BMLF1 280-288 peptide (GLC-BM). The chain links TRBV7-4 with TRBJ1-2; tentative D gene TRBD1, with 6 bases matching. The DNA sequence is given as TGTGCCAGCAGCTCCCAGGGGACGCCAAACTATGGCTACACCTTC. This yields the protein CASSSQGTPNYGYTF.